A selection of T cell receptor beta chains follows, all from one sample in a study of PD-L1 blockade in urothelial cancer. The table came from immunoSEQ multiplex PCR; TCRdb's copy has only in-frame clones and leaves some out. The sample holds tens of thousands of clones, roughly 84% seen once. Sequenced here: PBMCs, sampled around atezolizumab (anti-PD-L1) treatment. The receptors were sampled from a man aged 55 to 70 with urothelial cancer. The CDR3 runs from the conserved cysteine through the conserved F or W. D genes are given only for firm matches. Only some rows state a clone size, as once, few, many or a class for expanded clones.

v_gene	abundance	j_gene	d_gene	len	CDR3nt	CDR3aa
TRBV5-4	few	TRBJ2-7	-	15	TGTGCCAGCAGCAACGGCCCGACAGGCTTCTACGAGCAGTACTTC	CASSNGPTGFYEQYF
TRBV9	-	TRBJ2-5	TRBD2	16	TGTGCCAGCAGCGAGGGACTAGCGGGGGTTCAAGAGACCCAGTACTTC	CASSEGLAGVQETQYF
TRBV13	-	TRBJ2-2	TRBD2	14	TGTGCCAGCAGGGGACTAGCGTACACCGGGGAGCTGTTTTTT	CASRGLAYTGELFF
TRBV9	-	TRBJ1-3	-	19	TGTGCCAGCAGCGAGTCCCTGGGGGGTCTTCTGGCCTCTGGAAACACCATATATTTT	CASSESLGGLLASGNTIYF
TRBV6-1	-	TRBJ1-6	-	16	TGTGCCAGCAGTGAACTTCAGGCCTCCTATAATTCACCCCTCCACTTT	CASSELQASYNSPLHF
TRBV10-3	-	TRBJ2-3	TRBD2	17	TGTGCCATCAGGCCTAGCGGGAGGGACTGGGGCACAGATACGCAGTATTTT	CAIRPSGRDWGTDTQYF
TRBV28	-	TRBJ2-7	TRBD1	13	TGTGCCAGCAGTTTACAACAGGGGTACGAGCAGTACTTC	CASSLQQGYEQYF
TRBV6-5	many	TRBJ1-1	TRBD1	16	TGTGCCAGCAGTTTACAGGGGGGTTTCATGAACACTGAAGCTTTCTTT	CASSLQGGFMNTEAFF
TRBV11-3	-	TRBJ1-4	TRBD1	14	TGTGCCAGCAGCTCCAGGACAGGCAATGAAAAACTGTTTTTT	CASSSRTGNEKLFF
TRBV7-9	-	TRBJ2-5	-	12	TGTGCCAGCAGCTTTACAGCCCCCGCCCAGTACTTC	CASSFTAPAQYF
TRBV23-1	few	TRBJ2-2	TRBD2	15	TGCGCCAGACATCTAGCGGGGAGGAACACCGGGGAGCTGTTTTTT	CARHLAGRNTGELFF
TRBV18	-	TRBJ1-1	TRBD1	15	TGTGCCAGCTCACCGGGACAGGGGCCGAACACTGAAGCTTTCTTT	CASSPGQGPNTEAFF
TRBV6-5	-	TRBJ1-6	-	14	TGTGCCAGCAGCCCTCCAAATCGGAATTCACCCCTCCACTTT	CASSPPNRNSPLHF
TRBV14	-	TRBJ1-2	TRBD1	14	TGTGCCAGCAGCCAAGTCGGACAGGGAGTAGGCTACACCTTC	CASSQVGQGVGYTF
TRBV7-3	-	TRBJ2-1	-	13	TGTGCCAGCAGCTCTACCCATTACAATGAGCAGTTCTTC	CASSSTHYNEQFF
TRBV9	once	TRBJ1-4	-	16	TGTGCCAGCAGCGTAGATCAGGGCAGGGTACATGAAAAACTGTTTTTT	CASSVDQGRVHEKLFF
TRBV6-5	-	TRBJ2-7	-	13	TGTGCCAGCAGTTACGAGGCCACCTACGAGCAGTACTTC	CASSYEATYEQYF
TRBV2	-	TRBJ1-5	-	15	TGTGCCAGCAGTCCCTTTGACAGGATGGATCAGCCCCAGCATTTT	CASSPFDRMDQPQHF
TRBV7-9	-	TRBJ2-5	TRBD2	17	TGTGCCAGCAGCTTAAATAGCGGGGCTCTGTACCAAGAGACCCAGTACTTC	CASSLNSGALYQETQYF
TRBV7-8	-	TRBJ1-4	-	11	TGTGCCAGCAGGGGGGGGAGATCTCTGTTTTTT	CASRGGRSLFF
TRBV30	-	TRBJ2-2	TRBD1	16	TGTGCCTGGATTGGTAGGGGGCTACGGAACACCGGGGAGCTGTTTTTT	CAWIGRGLRNTGELFF
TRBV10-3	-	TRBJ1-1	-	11	TGTGCCATCAGTGAGTCGAGGGTTGCTTTCTTT	CAISESRVAFF
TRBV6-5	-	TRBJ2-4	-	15	TGTGCCAGCAGAACTACAGGGCCGGCCAAAAACATTCAGTACTTC	CASRTTGPAKNIQYF
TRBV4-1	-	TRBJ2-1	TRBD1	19	TGCGCCAGCAGCCAGGGAAAGCCGTTGACAGGGGGCGTATCGAGTGAGCAGTTCTTC	CASSQGKPLTGGVSSEQFF
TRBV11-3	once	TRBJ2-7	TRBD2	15	TGTGCCAGCAGCTTAGGGGGGAGCCTAGCGGGAGAGCAGTACTTC	CASSLGGSLAGEQYF
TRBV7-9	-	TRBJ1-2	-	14	TGTGCCAGCAGCCTAAGTGCTCCCTCGGATGGCTACACCTTC	CASSLSAPSDGYTF
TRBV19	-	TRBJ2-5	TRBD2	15	TGTGCCAGTAGTCCCCTCGAGGGAGGGAGAGAGTCCCAGTACTTC	CASSPLEGGRESQYF
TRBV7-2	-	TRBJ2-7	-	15	TGTGCCAGCAGCTTAGTAGGACAGAGCTCCTACGAGCAGTACTTC	CASSLVGQSSYEQYF
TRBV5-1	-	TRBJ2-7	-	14	TGCGCCAGCAGCTTGGAACAGGCCATCTACGAGCAGTACTTC	CASSLEQAIYEQYF
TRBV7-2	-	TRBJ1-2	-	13	TGTGCCAGCAGTAGGGGGGGGGTGGAGGGCTACACCTTC	CASSRGGVEGYTF
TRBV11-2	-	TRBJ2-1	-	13	TGTGCCAGCAGCTTAGCTCTAGTTGATGAGCAGTTCTTC	CASSLALVDEQFF
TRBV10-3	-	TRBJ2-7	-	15	TGTGCCATCAGTGAGGCGCGGGGCCCCACCTACGAGCAGTACTTC	CAISEARGPTYEQYF
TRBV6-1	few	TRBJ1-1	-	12	TGTGCCAGCAGTGAAGTAATCACTGAAGCTTTCTTT	CASSEVITEAFF
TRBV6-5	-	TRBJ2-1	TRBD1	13	TGTGCCAGCAGTAGGGGGCGCTACAATGAGCAGTTCTTC	CASSRGRYNEQFF
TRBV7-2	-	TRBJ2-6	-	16	TGTGCCAGCAGCTTTTCGTCCGGGTCTGGGGCCAACGTCCTGACTTTC	CASSFSSGSGANVLTF
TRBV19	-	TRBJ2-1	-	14	TGTGCCAGTAGTATGGGGGCTTCTTACAATGAGCAGTTCTTC	CASSMGASYNEQFF
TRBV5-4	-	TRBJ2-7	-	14	TGTGCCAGCAGCCACCTCGGGAGCTCCTACGAGCAGTACTTC	CASSHLGSSYEQYF
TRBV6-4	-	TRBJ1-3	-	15	TGTGCCAGCACTCAGGGTTGGATATATGGAAACACCATATATTTT	CASTQGWIYGNTIYF
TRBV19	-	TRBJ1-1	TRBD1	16	TGTGCCAGTAGACGGGACAGGGGCTCCGGGGACACTGAAGCTTTCTTT	CASRRDRGSGDTEAFF
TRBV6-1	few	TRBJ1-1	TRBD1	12	TGTGCCAGCACCTGGGACAGGGTTGAAGCTTTCTTT	CASTWDRVEAFF
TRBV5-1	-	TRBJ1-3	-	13	TGCGCCAGCTACGACATCTCTGGAAACACCATATATTTT	CASYDISGNTIYF
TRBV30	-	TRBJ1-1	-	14	TGTGCCTGGAGAGCCGGGGGGGCGAGCACTGAAGCTTTCTTT	CAWRAGGASTEAFF
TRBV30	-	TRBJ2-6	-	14	TGTGCCTGGAGTACAGGGAGTGGGGCCAACGTCCTGACTTTC	CAWSTGSGANVLTF
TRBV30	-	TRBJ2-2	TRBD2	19	TGTGCCTGGAGTGTGAGGACTAGCGGCCGCCGCCCGAACACCGGGGAGCTGTTTTTT	CAWSVRTSGRRPNTGELFF
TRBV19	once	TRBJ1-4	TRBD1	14	TGTGCCAGTACCCACGGGACAGGCAAATTGAAACTGTTTTTT	CASTHGTGKLKLFF
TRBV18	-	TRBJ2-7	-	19	TGTGCCAGCTCACCATATAGTGCCAGGGGAAAAACTAGCTCCTACGAGCAGTACTTC	CASSPYSARGKTSSYEQYF
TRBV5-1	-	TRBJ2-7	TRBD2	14	TGCGCCAGCACCCCCAGCGGGAATCATTACGAGCAGTACTTC	CASTPSGNHYEQYF
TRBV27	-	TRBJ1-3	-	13	TGTGCCGGAACTGCAGGGGTAAGAAACACCATATATTTT	CAGTAGVRNTIYF
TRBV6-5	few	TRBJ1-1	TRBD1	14	TGTGCCAGCAGCCAGGACAGGGGTTCGACTGAAGCTTTCTTT	CASSQDRGSTEAFF
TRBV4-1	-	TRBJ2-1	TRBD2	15	TGCGCCAGCAGCCCCACTAGCGGGATTTACAATGAGCAGTTCTTC	CASSPTSGIYNEQFF
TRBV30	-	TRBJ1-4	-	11	TGTGCCTGGAGTCGTGGACAGAAACTGTTTTTT	CAWSRGQKLFF
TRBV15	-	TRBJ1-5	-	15	TGTGCCACCAGGCCGCGTGAGGGGGTTAATCAGCCCCAGCATTTT	CATRPREGVNQPQHF
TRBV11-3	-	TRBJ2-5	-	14	TGTGCCAGCAGCCCAGATGTTGGTCTTGGGACCCAGTACTTC	CASSPDVGLGTQYF
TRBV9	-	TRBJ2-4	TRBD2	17	TGTGCCAGCAGCGTAGTAGCGGGAGGGTCCGGGGGAAACATTCAGTACTTC	CASSVVAGGSGGNIQYF
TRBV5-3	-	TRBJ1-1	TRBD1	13	TGTGCCAGAAGCCACGACAGGGCCACTGAAGCTTTCTTT	CARSHDRATEAFF
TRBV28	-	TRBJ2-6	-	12	TGTGCCTGCAGGGCAGGGGCCAACGTCCTGACTTTC	CACRAGANVLTF
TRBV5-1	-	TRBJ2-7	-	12	TGCGCCAGCAGCTTGGGAGGGCGCGAGCAGTACTTC	CASSLGGREQYF
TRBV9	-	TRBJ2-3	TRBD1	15	TGTGCCAGCAGCCGTAAACAGGGGACGGCAGATACGCAGTATTTT	CASSRKQGTADTQYF
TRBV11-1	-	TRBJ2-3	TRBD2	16	TGTGCCAGCAGCCCCTGGCTAGCGGGAGCCCCAGATACGCAGTATTTT	CASSPWLAGAPDTQYF